This T cell receptor beta chain was observed in a study of T cell repertoires in ileal Crohn's disease. The wider study: About half of patients got postoperative therapy: some 11 thiopurines, 18 anti-TNF. Whole-study findings and limits: All patients with clonality above 26.8% had endoscopic recurrence. Mucosal expansions were suggested to be mainly CD8 T cells. Compared with non-smokers, active smokers at surgery showed more clonal expansions.

Turning to this clone: What it binds is unknown.

The CDR3 totals 15 residues. Sequenced by immunoSEQ multiplex PCR; TCRdb stores in-frame clones only, minus some. The data show approximately 12,000 clones, around 76% seen once. The source is an adult with Crohn's disease. The sample taken for sequencing was ileal tissue. The chain has TRBV21-1 and TRBJ2-5; the DNA was not used to check the table's D call, TRBD2. TRBV21-1 is a recognized pseudogene. CDR3 residues: CASRCVITFSETQYF. CDR3 bases: TGTGCCAGCAGATGCGTAATAACTTTCTCTGAGACCCAGTACTTC.